A selection of T cell receptor beta chains follows, all from one sample in a study of OX40 agonist ivuxolimab in advanced cancers. Produced via immunoSEQ multiplex PCR; TCRdb's table is partial and in-frame only. The repertoire holds about 34,000 clones, with roughly 80% as singletons. The input for sequencing was CD4+ or CD8+ T cells sorted from blood, taken in a trial of the OX40 agonist ivuxolimab. Receptor source: an adult with an advanced solid tumor such as melanoma, head and neck, liver or kidney cancer. The CDR3 runs from the conserved cysteine through the conserved F or W. D genes are given only for firm matches.

CDR3 length	D gene	V gene	CDR3 protein
15	.	TRBV19	CASSAQGGRTDTQYF
14	TRBD1	TRBV5-1	CASSKDRAGYGYTF
14	.	TRBV7-9	CASSRDTISYEQYF
18	.	TRBV14	CASSPRFGAGSYNSPLHF
15	.	TRBV7-2	CASSFGLPLGDTQYF
15	TRBD2	TRBV7-2	CASSLRLATTGELFF
16	.	TRBV14	CASSQDLGTSNYGYTF
13	.	TRBV9	CASSVRPDGEQFF
12	.	TRBV28	CASSFSAREQFF
15	TRBD1	TRBV7-2	CASSLMRGLSGELFF
12	.	TRBV2	CAGGTRGNEQFF
15	.	TRBV28	CASSLSLDRWEKLFF
15	TRBD1	TRBV6-5	CASTSTGAGGRRYTF
14	TRBD1	TRBV6-9	CASSYGRGVEGYTF
15	.	TRBV7-9	CATILRSSGANVLTF
14	TRBD1	TRBV6-5	CASTPGTGGFGYTF
11	.	TRBV20-1	CSAPWGSEQYF
17	TRBD2	TRBV4-3	CASSQQAGGTNTGELFF
15	.	TRBV5-1	CASSLGARFGETQYF
13	.	TRBV7-7	CASSQTVNTEAFF